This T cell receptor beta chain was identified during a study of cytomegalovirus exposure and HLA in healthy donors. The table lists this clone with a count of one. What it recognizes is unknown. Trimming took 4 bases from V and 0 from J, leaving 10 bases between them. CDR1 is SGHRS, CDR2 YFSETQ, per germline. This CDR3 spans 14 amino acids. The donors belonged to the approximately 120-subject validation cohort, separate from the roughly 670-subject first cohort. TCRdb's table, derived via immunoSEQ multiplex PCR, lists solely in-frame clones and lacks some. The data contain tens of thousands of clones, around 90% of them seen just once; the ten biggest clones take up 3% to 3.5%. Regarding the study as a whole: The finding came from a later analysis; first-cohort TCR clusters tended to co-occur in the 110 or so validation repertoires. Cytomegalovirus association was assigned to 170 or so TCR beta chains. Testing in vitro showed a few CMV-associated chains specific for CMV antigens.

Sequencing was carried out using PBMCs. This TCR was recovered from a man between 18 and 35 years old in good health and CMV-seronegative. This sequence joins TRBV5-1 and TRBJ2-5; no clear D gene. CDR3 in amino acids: CASSVAADQETQYF. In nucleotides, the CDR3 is TGCGCCAGCAGCGTGGCTGCGGACCAAGAGACCCAGTACTTC.